A single sample gave rise to the 15 T cell receptor beta chains below, sequenced in a study of cytomegalovirus exposure and HLA in healthy donors. Both 60 Vbeta primers and 13 Jbeta primers went into the PCR. The table came from immunoSEQ multiplex PCR; TCRdb's copy has only in-frame clones and leaves some out. The table includes some 130,000 clones, 79% detected once. The sequencing sample was made of PBMCs. These receptors came from a young man in good health and CMV-seronegative.

This chain joins TRBV7-9 and TRBJ2-7; 8 bases line up with TRBD2. Trimming removed 1 base from V and 2 bases from J; junction bases left unmatched: 4. The CDR3 totals 15 residues. The germline V gene encodes CDR1 SEHNR and CDR2 FQNEAQ (reference sequence). The CDR3 is CASSLVGSGAYEQYV. For the CDR3, the DNA is TGTGCCAGCAGCTTAGTCGGTAGCGGGGCCTACGAGCAGTACGTC.

This clone was seen just once. The CDR3 reads CASSQLLAGGNEQFF. In DNA form, the CDR3 reads TGTGCCAGCAGCCAACTACTAGCGGGAGGCAATGAGCAGTTCTTC. The chain is built from TRBV4-2 and TRBJ2-1, with 12 nucleotides matching TRBD2. The CDR3 runs to 15 residues. CDR1 is LGHNA and CDR2 is YNFKEQ in the germline V gene. Unmatched junction bases numbered 2, after V lost 2 bases and J lost 6 bases.

The CDR3 sequence: CASSPGWGTRPYEQYF. The CDR3 DNA reads as TGTGCCAGCAGTCCTGGTTGGGGGACAAGACCATACGAGCAGTACTTC. The chain couples TRBV2 to TRBJ2-7; D may be TRBD1 (6 bases). The CDR3 runs 16 residues. Looked up from germline, CDR1 is SNHLY and CDR2 is FYNNEI. The V gene lost 5 bases and the J gene lost 4 bases, with 21 bases spanning the gap. Based on the CDR3 plus reference TRBV2 and TRBJ2-7, the full variable domain is EPEVTQTPSHQVTQMGQEVILRCVPISNHLYFYWYRQILGQKVEFLVSFYNNEISEKSEIFDDQFSVERPDGSNFTLKIRSTKLEDSAMYFCASSPGWGTRPYEQYFGPGTRLTVT.

The sample holds one count of this clone. The chain joins TRBV7-2 to TRBJ2-7; 7 nucleotides agree with TRBD2. This CDR3 contains 14 residues. V shed 11 bases and J 4 bases; nucleotides not matched to a gene: 14. The germline gives CDR1 SGHTA, CDR2 FQGNSA. CDR3 region: CASQGGGSQYEQYF. CDR3 DNA sequence: TGTGCCTCACAAGGCGGCGGGAGTCAATACGAGCAGTACTTC.

This chain links TRBV7-8 with TRBJ2-3; no firm D call. The ends were cut back, 5 bases at V and 0 bases at J, with 6 bases in the middle. Germline CDR1 is SGHVS and CDR2 is FQNEAQ. This CDR3 spans 13 amino acids. The CDR3 sequence: CASSISSTDTQYF. CDR3 DNA: TGTGCCAGCAGCATCTCTAGCACAGATACGCAGTATTTT.

V gene TRBV6-6 combines with J gene TRBJ2-7; TRBD1 matches at 9 bases. The junction had 8 bases not matched to a gene; V was cut back by 4 bases and J by 4 bases. This CDR3 contains 15 residues. Germline V gene sequence: CDR1 MNHNY, CDR2 SVGAGI (reference sequence). The CDR3 spells CASSSPGQGVYEQYV. The CDR3 DNA reads as TGTGCCAGCAGTTCACCGGGACAGGGAGTTTACGAGCAGTACGTC.

Comment on this clone: The germline gene is not matched at one end of the junction; a read error may be the cause. The chain is built from TRBV6-5 and TRBJ1-4, with 7 nucleotides matching TRBD1. Germline CDR1 is MNHEY and CDR2 is SVGAGI. The CDR3 sequence is 16 residues long. Here the CDR3 reads CASSYLRDSSNERLFF. In DNA, the CDR3 is TGTGCCAGCAGTTACCTGAGGGACAGCTCGAATGAAAGACTGTTTTTT.

The chain links TRBV2 to TRBJ1-5; perhaps TRBD1 as D (5 bases). This CDR3 comprises 16 residues. Germline V gives CDR1 SNHLY, CDR2 FYNNEI. V was shortened by 5 bases and J by 6 bases, with 20 bases between the two germline ends. This chain's CDR3 is CASSPLEGRGGQPQHF. Written as DNA, the CDR3 is TGTGCCAGCAGTCCCCTCGAGGGCCGGGGGGGTCAGCCCCAGCATTTT. The entire variable domain, with the rest obtained from reference TRBV2 and TRBJ1-5, is as follows: EPEVTQTPSHQVTQMGQEVILRCVPISNHLYFYWYRQILGQKVEFLVSFYNNEISEKSEIFDDQFSVERPDGSNFTLKIRSTKLEDSAMYFCASSPLEGRGGQPQHFGDGTRLSIL.

The chain has TRBV11-3 and TRBJ1-1; no clear D gene. The CDR3 is made up of 12 amino acids. Germline CDR1 SGHNT, CDR2 YENEEA. V was trimmed by 4 bases and J by 8 bases, leaving 11 bases between them. The CDR3 loop reads CASSSNGREAFF. CDR3 nucleotides: TGTGCCAGCAGCTCGAACGGGAGGGAAGCTTTCTTT.

The chain couples TRBV28 to TRBJ2-1; D is perhaps TRBD2 (6 bases). V dropped 2 bases and J dropped 5 bases, with 19 bases sitting between them. This CDR3 spans 17 amino acids. The germline CDR1 and CDR2 sequences are MDHEN and SYDVKM. CDR3 nucleotide sequence: TGTGCCAGCAGTTTAAGAGGTCCGGCGGGGCATAACAATGAGCAGTTCTTC. Translating gives CASSLRGPAGHNNEQFF. Together with reference TRBV28 and TRBJ2-1, the CDR3 gives the full variable domain: DVKVTQSSRYLVKRTGEKVFLECVQDMDHENMFWYRQDPGLGLRLIYFSYDVKMKEKGDIPEGYSVSREKKERFSLILESASTNQTSMYLCASSLRGPAGHNNEQFFGPGTRLTVL.

V and J are TRBV7-9 and TRBJ1-3, with a possible D match to TRBD1 (5 bases). The germline CDR1 and CDR2 sequences are SEHNR and FQNEAQ (reference sequence). Trimming left V 2 bases short and J 3 bases short, with 20 bases between. CDR3 length equals 18 residues. The CDR3 region is CASSLRIVKGQDGNTIYF. The DNA for the CDR3 is TGTGCCAGCAGCTTAAGAATAGTCAAGGGGCAGGATGGAAACACCATATATTTT.

To note about this clone: The junction does not match germline at one end; this may be a read error. The chain joins TRBV6-5 to TRBJ2-1; no reliable D call. CDR1 and CDR2 from the germline V gene are MNHEY and SVGAGI. The CDR3 spans 13 residues. The CDR3 DNA sequence: TGTGCCAGCAGTTCCCCTCCCCCCAATGAGCTGTTCTTC. It specifies CASSSPPPNELFF.

The chain carries TRBV5-1 and TRBJ2-6; TRBD2 matches 9 bases. The CDR3 length is 18 residues. Germline CDR1 is SGHRS and CDR2 is YFSETQ. J was trimmed by 1 base and V by 0 bases; bases with no gene match: 5. For the CDR3, the DNA is TGCGCCAGCAGCTTGGCGGGTAGCGGGAGTTCTGGGGCCAACGTCCTGACTTTC. Translation gives CASSLAGSGSSGANVLTF.

The chain has TRBV10-3 and TRBJ1-3; TRBD1 might be the D (6 bases). This CDR3 region has 13 residues. V was pared by 10 bases and J by 2 bases, with 12 bases between. Germline CDR1 ENHRY, CDR2 SYGVKD. The CDR3 loop is CASTGNTGNTIYF. The CDR3 coding sequence is TGTGCCAGCACAGGGAACACTGGAAACACCATATATTTT.

This rearrangement joins TRBV27 to TRBJ2-4; TRBD2 matches 11 bases. Germline CDR1 is MNHEY and CDR2 is SMNVEV (reference sequence). Trimming at V came to 1 base and at J to 6 bases, leaving 8 bases not matched to a gene. The CDR3 runs 17 residues. CDR3 in amino acids: CASSLFAGLADSNIQYF. In DNA, the CDR3 is TGTGCCAGCAGTTTATTTGCGGGACTAGCGGATTCAAACATTCAGTACTTC.